This is a list of T cell receptor beta chains from one sample in a study of shared clonotypes between healthy human individuals. Repertoires were generated with immunoSEQ multiplex PCR, while TCRdb's copy carries only in-frame clones and drops some. The sample holds hundreds of thousands of clones, 95% to 98% seen once. Sequencing was performed on naive CD8+ T cells sorted from blood. These receptor sequences come from a man in his thirties or forties in good health. CDR3s include the opening cysteine and the closing phenylalanine or tryptophan. The D gene is left open where the match is weak. Clone size, where shown, is once, few, many, or a class for clones that have expanded.

size,J,D,V,CDR3,DNA
.,TRBJ2-1,.,TRBV7-9,CASSPPVPGGGNEQFF,TGTGCCAGCAGCCCCCCCGTTCCAGGAGGTGGCAATGAGCAGTTCTTC
.,TRBJ2-7,TRBD2,TRBV7-9,CASSSPSGYEQYF,TGTGCCAGCAGTTCTCCTAGCGGATACGAGCAGTACTTC
.,TRBJ2-7,.,TRBV9,CASSGGTNPYEQYF,TGTGCCAGCAGCGGAGGGACAAACCCCTACGAGCAGTACTTC
.,TRBJ2-2,.,TRBV28,CASSFPEGANTGELFF,TGTGCCAGCAGCTTCCCCGAGGGGGCGAACACCGGGGAGCTGTTTTTT
.,TRBJ2-2,.,TRBV19,CASSWAGLTGELFF,TGTGCCAGTAGTTGGGCAGGACTCACCGGGGAGCTGTTTTTT
once,TRBJ2-7,.,TRBV4-1,CASSQVGLNLHEQYF,TGCGCCAGCAGCCAGGTTGGACTAAACCTACACGAGCAGTACTTC
once,TRBJ1-1,TRBD1,TRBV7-6,CASSSGDVLGQGYTEAFF,TGTGCCAGCAGCTCCGGCGACGTTCTGGGACAGGGGTACACTGAAGCTTTCTTT
.,TRBJ2-3,.,TRBV27,CASSPDGMVGKGADTQYF,TGTGCCAGCAGCCCAGACGGTATGGTCGGGAAAGGAGCAGATACGCAGTATTTT
.,TRBJ2-7,.,TRBV11-2,CASSLGEGYEQYF,TGTGCCAGCAGCTTAGGAGAGGGCTACGAGCAGTACTTC
.,TRBJ2-2,.,TRBV9,CASSASRVSNTGELFF,TGTGCCAGCAGCGCGAGCAGGGTTTCGAACACCGGGGAGCTGTTTTTT
.,TRBJ2-7,.,TRBV15,CATSRGGLSYEQYF,TGTGCCACCAGCAGAGGCGGACTCTCCTACGAGCAGTACTTC
.,TRBJ1-3,TRBD1,TRBV7-2,CASSEADRALSGNTIYF,TGTGCCAGCAGCGAGGCCGACAGGGCCCTCTCTGGAAACACCATATATTTT
.,TRBJ2-7,.,TRBV27,CASSPGATYEQYF,TGTGCCAGCAGTCCCGGGGCAACCTACGAGCAGTACTTC
.,TRBJ2-7,.,TRBV5-1,CASSFFGDEQYF,TGCGCCAGCAGCTTTTTTGGAGACGAGCAGTACTTC
.,TRBJ2-7,.,TRBV28,CASSLYGQPSYEQYF,TGTGCCAGCAGTTTATACGGACAGCCCTCCTACGAGCAGTACTTC
.,TRBJ1-4,TRBD1,TRBV28,CAAQGDPGTTANEKLFF,TGTGCCGCACAGGGGGATCCGGGGACAACTGCTAATGAAAAACTGTTTTTT
.,TRBJ2-3,.,TRBV27,CASSFVSGRTDTQYF,TGTGCCAGCAGTTTTGTGAGCGGACGCACAGATACGCAGTATTTT
once,TRBJ2-7,TRBD1,TRBV19,CASSISDRGLDEQYF,TGTGCCAGTAGTATTTCCGACAGGGGGCTGGACGAGCAGTACTTC
.,TRBJ1-1,.,TRBV15,CATSRDRTVNTEAFF,TGTGCCACCAGCAGAGATCGGACGGTGAACACTGAAGCTTTCTTT
.,TRBJ2-7,TRBD1,TRBV19,CASSIYRGYEQYF,TGTGCCAGTAGTATCTACAGGGGGTACGAGCAGTACTTC
.,TRBJ1-5,.,TRBV27,CASSHTGNVQPQHF,TGTGCCAGCAGTCATACAGGGAATGTTCAGCCCCAGCATTTT
.,TRBJ2-1,TRBD2,TRBV30,CAWSVGAGLGEQFF,TGTGCCTGGAGTGTCGGAGCGGGGCTTGGGGAGCAGTTCTTC
.,TRBJ1-2,.,TRBV15,CATSSNWGGGHYGYTF,TGTGCCACCAGCAGTAACTGGGGTGGTGGTCACTATGGCTACACCTTC
.,TRBJ1-2,.,TRBV5-5,CASSLSGSYGYTF,TGTGCCAGCAGCTTGAGTGGGTCTTATGGCTACACCTTC
.,TRBJ2-7,.,TRBV29-1,CSGGGSTVYEQYF,TGCAGCGGTGGGGGTAGCACGGTATACGAGCAGTACTTC
.,TRBJ2-1,.,TRBV14,CASSQDRNEQFF,TGTGCCAGCAGCCAAGACAGGAATGAGCAGTTCTTC
.,TRBJ2-1,TRBD2,TRBV7-2,CASSALRGGRAFDNEQFF,TGTGCCAGCAGCGCACTGCGGGGCGGGAGGGCTTTTGACAATGAGCAGTTCTTC
.,TRBJ2-7,TRBD2,TRBV27,CASSWVAPTSGRTYEQYF,TGTGCCAGCAGTTGGGTGGCCCCGACTAGCGGGAGAACCTACGAGCAGTACTTC
.,TRBJ1-4,.,TRBV7-3,CASSLIRGQTERDNEKLFF,TGTGCCAGCAGCTTAATTAGGGGACAAACGGAACGGGACAATGAAAAACTGTTTTTT
.,TRBJ2-1,TRBD2,TRBV5-6,CASSFSGRDNEQFF,TGTGCCAGCAGCTTCAGCGGGAGGGACAATGAGCAGTTCTTC
.,TRBJ2-3,.,TRBV7-6,CASSLRGGIDTQYF,TGTGCCAGCAGCTTAAGGGGCGGGATAGATACGCAGTATTTT
.,TRBJ2-1,.,TRBV15,CATSRSRDQPNEQFF,TGTGCCACCAGCAGATCACGGGATCAGCCCAATGAGCAGTTCTTC
.,TRBJ2-7,.,TRBV5-1,CASSLDLTGLEPYEQYF,TGCGCCAGCAGCTTGGACCTCACGGGACTGGAACCCTACGAGCAGTACTTC